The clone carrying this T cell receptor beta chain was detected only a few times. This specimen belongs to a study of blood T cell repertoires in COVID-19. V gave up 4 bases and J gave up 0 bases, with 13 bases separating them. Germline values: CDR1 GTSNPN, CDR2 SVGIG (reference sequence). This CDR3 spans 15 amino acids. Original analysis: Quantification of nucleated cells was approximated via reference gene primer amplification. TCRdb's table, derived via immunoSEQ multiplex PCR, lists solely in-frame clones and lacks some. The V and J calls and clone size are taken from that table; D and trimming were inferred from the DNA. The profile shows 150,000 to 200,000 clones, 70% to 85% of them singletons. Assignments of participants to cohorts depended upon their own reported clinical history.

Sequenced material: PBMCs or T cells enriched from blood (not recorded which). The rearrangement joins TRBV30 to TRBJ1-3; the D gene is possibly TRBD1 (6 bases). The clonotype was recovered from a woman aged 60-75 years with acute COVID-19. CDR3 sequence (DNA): TGTGCCTGGATTCCCCAGGGACACTCTGGAAACACCATATATTTT. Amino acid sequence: CAWIPQGHSGNTIYF.